This T cell receptor (beta chain) was sequenced for a study of patients and donors after allogeneic stem cell transplantation. From the RT-PCR reads, TCRdb called clonotypes with MiXCR, one entry per CDR3 protein. The data hold approximately 150,000 distinct CDR3 sequences, with 37% observed a single time. Germline CDR1 MNHEY, CDR2 SMNVEV (reference sequence). The CDR3 contains 15 residues. The germline V and J ends were trimmed by 3 bases and 5 bases, with 13 bases remaining between them. The chain uses TRBV27 and TRBJ2-2; perhaps TRBD2 as D (6 bases). The sequenced sample consisted of blood, either unsorted or a sorted T cell fraction (not recorded which). This TCR was sampled from a human donor who was either an allogeneic HSCT recipient or a stem cell or donor lymphocyte infusion donor (not recorded which). It is not recorded whose cells these are; they may come from a transplant donor. CDR3 sequence (DNA): TGTGCCAGCAGTTTTCGGGGGTGGTGGACCGGGGAGCTGTTTTTT. As protein: CASSFRGWWTGELFF.